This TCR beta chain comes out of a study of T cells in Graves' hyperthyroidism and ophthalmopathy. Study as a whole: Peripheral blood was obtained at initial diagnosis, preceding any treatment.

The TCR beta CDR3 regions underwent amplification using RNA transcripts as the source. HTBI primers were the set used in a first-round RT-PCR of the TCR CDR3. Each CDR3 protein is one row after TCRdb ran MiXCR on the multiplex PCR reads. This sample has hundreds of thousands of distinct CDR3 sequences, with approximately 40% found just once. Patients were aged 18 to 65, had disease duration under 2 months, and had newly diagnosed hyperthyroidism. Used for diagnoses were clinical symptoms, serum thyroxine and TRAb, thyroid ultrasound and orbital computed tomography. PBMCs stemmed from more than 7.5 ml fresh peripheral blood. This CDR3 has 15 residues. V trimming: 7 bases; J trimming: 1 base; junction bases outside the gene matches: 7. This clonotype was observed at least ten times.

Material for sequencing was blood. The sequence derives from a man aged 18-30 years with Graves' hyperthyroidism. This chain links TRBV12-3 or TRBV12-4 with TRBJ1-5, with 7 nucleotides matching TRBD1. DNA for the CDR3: TGTGCCAGCACCTTAGGGGGACAGAGCAATCAGCCCCAGCATTTT. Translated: CASTLGGQSNQPQHF.